This T cell receptor beta chain appears in the sequencing data of a study of OX40 agonist ivuxolimab in advanced cancers. Overall study context: The drug used for patients, ivuxolimab, was an agonistic anti-OX40 (CD134) antibody.

V gave up 1 base and J gave up 8 bases; unmatched junction bases: 7. Germline CDR1 is SGHRS and CDR2 is YFSETQ. There are 15 residues in the CDR3. Here immunoSEQ multiplex PCR was the method, and the copy in TCRdb shows in-frame clones only, minus some. The sample lists about 64,000 clones; 91% were seen once. This receptor was obtained from an adult with an advanced solid tumor such as melanoma, head and neck, liver or kidney cancer. The sample was CD4+ or CD8+ T cells sorted from blood, taken in a trial of the OX40 agonist ivuxolimab. The rearrangement joins TRBV5-1 to TRBJ2-1, with 9 bases that match TRBD2. For the CDR3, the DNA is TGCGCCAGCAGCTTGTCCTTGCGGGAGGGGGATGAGCAGTTCTTC. Residues: CASSLSLREGDEQFF. Looking up the rest from reference TRBV5-1 and TRBJ2-1 gives the full variable domain: KAGVTQTPRYLIKTRGQQVTLSCSPISGHRSVSWYQQTPGQGLQFLFEYFSETQRNKGNFPGRFSGRQFSNSRSEMNVSTLELGDSALYLCASSLSLREGDEQFFGPGTRLTVL.